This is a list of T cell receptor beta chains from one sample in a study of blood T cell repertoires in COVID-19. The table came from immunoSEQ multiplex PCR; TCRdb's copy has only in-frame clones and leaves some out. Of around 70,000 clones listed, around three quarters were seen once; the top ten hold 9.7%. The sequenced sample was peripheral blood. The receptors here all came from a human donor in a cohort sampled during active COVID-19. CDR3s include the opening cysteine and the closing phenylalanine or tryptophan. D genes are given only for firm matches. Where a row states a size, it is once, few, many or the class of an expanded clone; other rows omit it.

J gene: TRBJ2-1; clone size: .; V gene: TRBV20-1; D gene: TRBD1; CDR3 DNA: TGCAGTGCGGGACAGGGAGAGCAGTTCTTC; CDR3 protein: CSAGQGEQFF
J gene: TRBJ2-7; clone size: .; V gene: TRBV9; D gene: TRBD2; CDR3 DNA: TGTGCCAGCAGCCTTAGCGGGAGTTTCTCCTACGAGCAGTACTTC; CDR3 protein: CASSLSGSFSYEQYF
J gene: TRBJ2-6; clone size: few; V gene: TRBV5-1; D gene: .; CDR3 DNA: TGCGCCAGCACTCTTTCTGGGGCCAACGTCCTGACTTTC; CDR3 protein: CASTLSGANVLTF
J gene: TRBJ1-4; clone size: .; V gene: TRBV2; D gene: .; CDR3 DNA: TGTGCCAGCAGGGAGGGACTCAATGAAAAACTGTTTTTT; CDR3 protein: CASREGLNEKLFF
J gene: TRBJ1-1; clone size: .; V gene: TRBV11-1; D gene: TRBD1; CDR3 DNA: TGTGCCAGCAGCCCTGACAGGGGGCTGGAAGCTTTCTTT; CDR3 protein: CASSPDRGLEAFF
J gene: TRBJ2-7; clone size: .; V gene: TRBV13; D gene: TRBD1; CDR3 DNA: TGTGCCAGCAGCTGGCGGGACAGGGGGCGTTACGAGCAGTACTTC; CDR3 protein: CASSWRDRGRYEQYF
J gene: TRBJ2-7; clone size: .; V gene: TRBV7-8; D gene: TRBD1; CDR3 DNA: TGTGCCAGCAGCTTAGAGACAGGGGGCTCCTACGAGCAGTACTTC; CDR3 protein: CASSLETGGSYEQYF
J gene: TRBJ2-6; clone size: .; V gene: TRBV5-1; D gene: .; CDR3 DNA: TGCGCCAGCAGCCCTACAGGGCCTGGGGCCAACGTCCTGACTTTC; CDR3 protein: CASSPTGPGANVLTF
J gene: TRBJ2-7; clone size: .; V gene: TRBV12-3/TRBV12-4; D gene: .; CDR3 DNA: TGTGCCAGCAGTTTGGGGGCGTCCTACGAGCAGTACTTC; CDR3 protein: CASSLGASYEQYF
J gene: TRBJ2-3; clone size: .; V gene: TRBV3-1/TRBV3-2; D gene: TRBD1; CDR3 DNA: TGTGCCAGCAGCCAGGCAGGGGGACGCACAGATACGCAGTATTTT; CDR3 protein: CASSQAGGRTDTQYF
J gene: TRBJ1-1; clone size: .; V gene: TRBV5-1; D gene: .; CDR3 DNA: TGCGCCAGCAGCTTGGGGCAGGTGAACACTGAAGCTTTCTTT; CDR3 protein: CASSLGQVNTEAFF
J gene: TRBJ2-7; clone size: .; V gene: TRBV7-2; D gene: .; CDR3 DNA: TGTGCCAGCAGCTACAGGGGGGGCTACGAGCAGTACTTC; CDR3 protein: CASSYRGGYEQYF
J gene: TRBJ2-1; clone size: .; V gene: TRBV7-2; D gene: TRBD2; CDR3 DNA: TGTGCCAGCGGCTCGAGCGGGAGCAGGTATGAGCAGTTCTTC; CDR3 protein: CASGSSGSRYEQFF
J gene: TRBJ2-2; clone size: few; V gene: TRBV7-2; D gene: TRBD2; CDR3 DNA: TGTGCCAGCAGCACCCGGACTAGCGGGAGAGGGGCCGGGGAGCTGTTTTTT; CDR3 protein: CASSTRTSGRGAGELFF
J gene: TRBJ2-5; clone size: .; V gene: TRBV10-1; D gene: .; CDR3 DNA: TGCGCCAGCAGTGACAACCAAGAGACCCAGTACTTC; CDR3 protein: CASSDNQETQYF
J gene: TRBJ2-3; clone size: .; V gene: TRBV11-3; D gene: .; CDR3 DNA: TGTGCCAGCAGCCTCCGAGGGAGCGGACCTGGACGGCCAGATACGCAGTATTTT; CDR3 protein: CASSLRGSGPGRPDTQYF
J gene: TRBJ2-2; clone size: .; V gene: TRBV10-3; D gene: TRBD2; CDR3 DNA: TGTGCCATCAGTGTAGGGGAGCGGGAGTACACCGGGGAGCTGTTTTTT; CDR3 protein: CAISVGEREYTGELFF
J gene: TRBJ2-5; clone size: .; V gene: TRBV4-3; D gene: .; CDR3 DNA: TGCGCCAGCAGCCAAGAAGGGAAGGTAGCGGAGACCCAGTACTTC; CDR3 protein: CASSQEGKVAETQYF
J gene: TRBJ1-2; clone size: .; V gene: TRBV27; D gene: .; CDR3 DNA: TGTGCCAGCAGTAGATACAAGTCTCCCACCTCTAACTATGGCTACACCTTC; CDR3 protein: CASSRYKSPTSNYGYTF
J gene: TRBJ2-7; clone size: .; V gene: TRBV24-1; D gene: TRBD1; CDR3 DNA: TGTGCCACCCAGGGGGACGCGAGCTCCTACGAGCAGTACTTC; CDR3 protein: CATQGDASSYEQYF
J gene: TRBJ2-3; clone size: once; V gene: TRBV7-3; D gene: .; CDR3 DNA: TGTGCCAGCAGCACGGGACTCCAGACAGATACGCAGTATTTT; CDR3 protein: CASSTGLQTDTQYF
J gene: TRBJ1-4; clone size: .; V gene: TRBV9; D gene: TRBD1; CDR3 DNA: TGTGCCAGCAGCGAGGGGGACAGAGCCCATGAAAAACTGTTTTTT; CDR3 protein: CASSEGDRAHEKLFF
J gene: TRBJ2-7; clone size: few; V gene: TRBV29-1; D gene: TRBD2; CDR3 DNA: TGCAGCGTTCAAGACGGGACTAGGTACGAGCAGTACTTC; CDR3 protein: CSVQDGTRYEQYF
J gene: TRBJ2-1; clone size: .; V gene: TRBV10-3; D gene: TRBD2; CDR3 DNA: TGTGCCATCAGTGAGTCTCGGGAGGGCAGGGAGCAGTTCTTC; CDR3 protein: CAISESREGREQFF
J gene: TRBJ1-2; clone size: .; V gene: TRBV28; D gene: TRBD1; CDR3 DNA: TGTGCCAGCAGTTTGGTACGGACAGGGGGGTGGGGCTACACCTTC; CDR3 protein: CASSLVRTGGWGYTF
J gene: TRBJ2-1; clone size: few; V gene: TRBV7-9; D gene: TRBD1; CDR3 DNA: TGTGCCAGCACCCAGCGACAGGGGAATGAGCAGTTCTTC; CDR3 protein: CASTQRQGNEQFF
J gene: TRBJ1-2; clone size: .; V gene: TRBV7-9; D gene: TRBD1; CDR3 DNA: TGTGCCAGCAGCCCAAGGACAGGGTATAACTATGGCTACACCTTC; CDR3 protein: CASSPRTGYNYGYTF
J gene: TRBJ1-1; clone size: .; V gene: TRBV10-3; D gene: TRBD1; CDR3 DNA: TGTGCCACCTCGGACAGGGTCAACACTGAAGCTTTCTTT; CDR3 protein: CATSDRVNTEAFF
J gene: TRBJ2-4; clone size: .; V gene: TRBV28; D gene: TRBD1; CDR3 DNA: TGTGCCAGCAGGGGAACAGGGGGCATCCAAAACATTCAGTACTTC; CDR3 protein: CASRGTGGIQNIQYF
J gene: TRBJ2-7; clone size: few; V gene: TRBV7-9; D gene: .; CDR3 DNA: TGTGCCAGCAGCTTACTTGGGGCAGACTACGAGCAGTACTTC; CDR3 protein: CASSLLGADYEQYF